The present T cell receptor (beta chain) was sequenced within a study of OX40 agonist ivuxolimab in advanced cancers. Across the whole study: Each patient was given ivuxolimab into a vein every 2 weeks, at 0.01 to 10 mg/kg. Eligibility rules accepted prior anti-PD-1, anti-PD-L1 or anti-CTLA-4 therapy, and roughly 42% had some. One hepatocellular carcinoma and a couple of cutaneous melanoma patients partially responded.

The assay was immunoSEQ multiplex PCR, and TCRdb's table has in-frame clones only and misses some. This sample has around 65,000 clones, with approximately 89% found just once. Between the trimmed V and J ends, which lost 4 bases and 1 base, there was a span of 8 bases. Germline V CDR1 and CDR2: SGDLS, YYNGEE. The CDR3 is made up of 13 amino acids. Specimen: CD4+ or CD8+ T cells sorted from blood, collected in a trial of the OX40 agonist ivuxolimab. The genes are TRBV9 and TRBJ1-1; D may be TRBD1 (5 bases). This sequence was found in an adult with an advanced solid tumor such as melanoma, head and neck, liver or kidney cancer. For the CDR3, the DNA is TGTGCCAGCAGCTCCGGGGGGAACACTGAAGCTTTCTTT. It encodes CASSSGGNTEAFF.